Following are 24 T cell receptor beta chains from one sample sequenced in a study of CD4 T cell repertoires in COVID-19. The method was immunoSEQ multiplex PCR; TCRdb's version includes in-frame clones alone and lacks a portion of them. Among about 75,000 clones listed, about four fifths were seen once. Sequencing was performed on CD4+ T cells from peripheral blood, taken after recovery from COVID-19. The receptors stem from a human donor who had COVID-19.

The chain is built from TRBV6-5 and TRBJ1-6; 7 nucleotides line up with TRBD1. CDR1 and CDR2 from the germline V gene are MNHEY and SVGAGI. Trimming at V came to 6 bases and at J to 7 bases, leaving 6 bases not matched to a gene. The CDR3 runs to 14 residues. The CDR3 is CASSRQGRNSPLHF. In DNA form, the CDR3 reads TGTGCCAGCAGCAGACAGGGCCGCAATTCACCCCTCCACTTT.

The chain couples TRBV6-5 to TRBJ1-3; possible D gene TRBD1, 5 bases. The CDR3 is 14 amino acids. V was trimmed by 7 bases and J by 1 base, leaving 11 bases between them. Looked up from germline, CDR1 is MNHEY and CDR2 is SVGAGI. The CDR3 DNA reads TGTGCCAGCAAGACAGACTGGTCTGGAAACACCATATATTTT. Protein: CASKTDWSGNTIYF.

This CDR3 reads CASSGINGDIQYF. DNA of the CDR3: TGTGCCAGCAGCGGGATAAACGGGGACATTCAGTACTTC. This chain links TRBV11-2 with TRBJ2-4; a possible D gene is TRBD2 (5 bases). The CDR3 has 13 amino acids. V shed 5 bases and J shed 8 bases, with 13 bases lying between them. Germline lookup yields CDR1 SGHAT and CDR2 FQNNGV.

The V call is TRBV4-1, the J call TRBJ2-1, with 9 bases fitting TRBD2. Germline loops: CDR1 MGHRA, CDR2 YSYEKL. V was pared by 3 bases and J by 0 bases, with 6 bases of the junction left unmatched. This CDR3 is 17 amino acids long. The CDR3 nucleotides are TGCGCCAGCAGCCAGGGTGAGCGGGGGGCCTCCTACAATGAGCAGTTCTTC. Translated: CASSQGERGASYNEQFF.

This clone was observed once. The chain recombines TRBV2 with TRBJ2-5; TRBD2 matches 12 bases. Germline trimming cut 6 bases from V and 3 bases from J; bases unmatched to any gene: 5. The CDR3 has 15 residues. The V gene's germline CDR1 is SNHLY and CDR2 FYNNEI. CDR3 protein: CASSSSGGAEETQYF. CDR3 nucleotides: TGTGCCAGCAGCTCTAGCGGGGGGGCGGAAGAGACCCAGTACTTC. Full variable domain (missing parts from reference TRBV2 and TRBJ2-5): EPEVTQTPSHQVTQMGQEVILRCVPISNHLYFYWYRQILGQKVEFLVSFYNNEISEKSEIFDDQFSVERPDGSNFTLKIRSTKLEDSAMYFCASSSSGGAEETQYFGPGTRLLVL.

The chain links TRBV27 to TRBJ2-7; perhaps TRBD2 as D (6 bases). The V gene lost 8 bases and the J gene lost 5 bases, with 16 bases spanning the gap. The CDR3 has 13 residues. CDR1 is MNHEY, CDR2 SMNVEV, per germline (reference sequence). This CDR3 is CASARATSHEQYF. CDR3 sequence (DNA): TGTGCCAGCGCTAGGGCAACTAGCCACGAGCAGTACTTC.

The V and J genes are TRBV7-2 and TRBJ2-7; D remains unclear. This CDR3 contains 15 residues. Looked up from germline, CDR1 is SGHTA and CDR2 is FQGNSA. V lost 1 base and J lost 2, with 12 bases in between. The CDR3 region has the DNA TGTGCCAGCAGCTTAGGACGGGCAACGACCTACGAGCAGTACTTC. Amino acid sequence: CASSLGRATTYEQYF.

The chain joins TRBV25-1 to TRBJ1-1; D possibly corresponds to TRBD1 (5 bases). Germline V gene lookup returns CDR1 MGHDK and CDR2 SYGVNS. CDR3 length: 14 amino acids. Trimming stripped 3 bases from V and 1 base from J, with 9 bases between. CDR3 region: CASSESGGNTEAFF. CDR3 nucleotide sequence: TGTGCCAGCAGTGAGTCGGGGGGGAACACTGAAGCTTTCTTT.

This clone showed up just once. The chain has TRBV7-2 and TRBJ2-1, with D possibly called TRBD1 or TRBD2 (5 bases each). There are 12 residues in the CDR3. The V gene lost 0 bases and the J gene lost 10 bases, with 7 bases spanning the gap. Germline V gene sequence: CDR1 SGHTA, CDR2 FQGNSA. This CDR3 is CASSLAWGEQFF. The CDR3 DNA follows: TGTGCCAGCAGCTTAGCGTGGGGGGAGCAGTTCTTC.

Only one count was recorded for this clone. The rearrangement links TRBV18 to TRBJ1-4, with D hard to call. The CDR3 spans 16 residues. V lost 3 bases to trimming and J lost 0 bases, with 11 bases between them. The germline gives CDR1 KGHSH, CDR2 LQKENI. This CDR3 reads CASSPRALATNEKLFF. DNA for the CDR3: TGTGCCAGCTCACCGAGGGCGTTGGCAACTAATGAAAAACTGTTTTTT.

The gene calls are TRBV18 and TRBJ2-2; TRBD2 might be the D (6 bases). This CDR3 spans 15 amino acids. CDR1 is KGHSH and CDR2 is LQKENI in the germline V gene. Trimming removed 0 bases at V and 6 bases at J, with 11 bases between. The CDR3 loop is CASSPPRTNAGELFF. The CDR3, as DNA: TGTGCCAGCTCACCACCTCGGACTAATGCCGGGGAGCTGTTTTTT.

The chain uses TRBV7-3 and TRBJ2-1, with 9 bases lining up with TRBD2. This CDR3 is built from 17 residues. CDR1 and CDR2 (germline): SGHTA, FQGTGA. With V trimmed by 5 bases and J by 7 bases, 15 bases remained unmatched. The CDR3 DNA reads TGTGCCAGCAGCCCCCTCGCGGGGGGGCCATTTGGAAATGAGCAGTTCTTC. It translates to CASSPLAGGPFGNEQFF.

The chain joins TRBV11-1 to TRBJ1-6; D ambiguous. Germline values: CDR1 SGHAT, CDR2 FQDESV (reference sequence). This CDR3 spans 14 amino acids. The V and J ends lost 5 bases and 5 bases respectively, with 10 bases between them. The CDR3, as DNA: TGTGCCAGCAGCGTTCATGTGAATAATTCACCCCTCCACTTT. Translation gives CASSVHVNNSPLHF.

V usage is TRBV6-2 or TRBV6-3 and J usage is TRBJ1-1; D remains unclear. Germline V gives CDR1 MNHEY, CDR2 SVGEGT. The CDR3 runs to 13 residues. V lost 2 bases and J 0 bases, leaving 4 bases between the germline ends. CDR3 loop: CASSYVLNTEAFF. DNA for the CDR3: TGTGCCAGCAGTTACGTCCTGAACACTGAAGCTTTCTTT.

This chain joins TRBV11-2 and TRBJ1-2; TRBD1 matches at 11 bases. Germline trimming cut 5 bases from V and 8 bases from J; bases unmatched to any gene: 4. CDR1 and CDR2 from the germline V gene are SGHAT and FQNNGV. This CDR3 has 13 residues. The CDR3, as DNA: TGTGCCAGCAGCCCCGGGACAGGGGGAGGCTACACCTTC. Translation: CASSPGTGGGYTF.

The CDR3 coding sequence is TGTGCCAGCAGCCCGCAAGCCACAGGGGTGGATGGCTACACCTTC. Amino acids: CASSPQATGVDGYTF. This chain links TRBV14 with TRBJ1-2, with 7 bases aligning to TRBD1. The CDR3 extends over 15 amino acids. The germline CDR1 and CDR2 sequences are SGHDN and FVKESK. V dropped 4 bases and J dropped 6; count of bases not matched to a gene: 11.

The CDR3 DNA reads TGTGCCAGCAAGACAGGTGCTAACTATGGCTACACCTTC. Its protein is CASKTGANYGYTF. This sequence joins TRBV6-5 and TRBJ1-2; tentatively, D is TRBD1 (6 bases). CDR1 MNHEY and CDR2 SVGAGI come from the germline V gene. V gave up 7 bases and J gave up 0 bases, with 9 bases separating them. The CDR3 is made up of 13 amino acids.

This clone has just one count. The CDR3 DNA reads TGTGCCAGCAGCCCTACCCTAAGCGGTAAAGAGACCCAGTACTTC. Translated, it gives CASSPTLSGKETQYF. V is TRBV7-8 and J is TRBJ2-5; a weak D match, TRBD2 (5 bases). CDR3 length equals 15 residues. V was shortened by 5 bases and J by 3 bases, with 16 bases between the two germline ends. Germline assignment: CDR1 SGHVS and CDR2 FQNEAQ.

The CDR3 spells CACGRGGNTEAFF. CDR3 sequence (DNA): TGTGCCTGTGGCCGGGGAGGAAACACTGAAGCTTTCTTT. The V and J genes are TRBV6-5 and TRBJ1-1; the D is unclear. In germline, CDR1 is MNHEY, CDR2 SVGAGI. V was clipped by 11 bases and J by 2 bases, with 15 bases between them. This CDR3 spans 13 amino acids.

This rearrangement joins TRBV7-2 to TRBJ2-5; D not certain. From germline, CDR1 is SGHTA and CDR2 FQGNSA. Trimming took 2 bases from V and 3 from J, leaving 13 bases between them. CDR3 size: 15 residues. CDR3 residues: CASSLLPPPEETQYF. The CDR3 DNA reads as TGTGCCAGCAGCTTACTCCCACCCCCCGAAGAGACCCAGTACTTC.

CDR3 nucleotides: TGTGCCAGCAGTGACCGGGGCAAGCCCAAAAACATTCAGTACTTC. It encodes CASSDRGKPKNIQYF. V is TRBV2 and J is TRBJ2-4; the D call may be TRBD1 or TRBD2 (5 bases each). Germline loops: CDR1 SNHLY, CDR2 FYNNEI. This CDR3 is 15 amino acids long. Trimming pared 3 bases from V and 2 bases from J, leaving 11 bases between.

This clone was observed a handful of times. This chain uses TRBV28 with TRBJ2-1; 7 bases are a match to TRBD1. CDR3 length equals 14 residues. J was trimmed by 6 bases and V by 4 bases; bases with no gene match: 6. Germline assignment: CDR1 MDHEN and CDR2 SYDVKM. The CDR3: CASSSIQGFNEQFF. The DNA for the CDR3 is TGTGCCAGCAGTTCTATACAGGGGTTCAATGAGCAGTTCTTC.

The sample holds a few counts of this clone. CDR3 sequence: CASMGLQETQYF. CDR3 DNA: TGTGCCAGCATGGGACTCCAAGAGACCCAGTACTTC. The rearrangement links TRBV6-5 to TRBJ2-5; the D gene is possibly TRBD2 (6 bases). This CDR3 has 12 residues. The germline V and J ends were trimmed by 7 bases and 1 base, with 7 bases remaining between them. CDR1 and CDR2 from the germline V gene are MNHEY and SVGAGI.

This rearrangement joins TRBV28 to TRBJ2-3; TRBD2 agrees at 9 bases. V was pared by 8 bases and J by 1 base, with 13 bases of the junction left unmatched. Germline CDR1 is MDHEN and CDR2 is SYDVKM. This CDR3 contains 17 residues. The CDR3 DNA reads TGTGCCAGCCAGCGGGAGGTGACAGCGGCTCGCACAGATACGCAGTATTTT. Amino acid sequence: CASQREVTAARTDTQYF.